Detailed here is one TCR beta chain. What it binds is unknown. These data originate in a study of cytomegalovirus exposure and HLA in healthy donors. The V gene's germline CDR1 is SQVTM and CDR2 ANQGSEA. The V gene end was trimmed by 4 bases and the J gene end by 11 bases; junction bases not matched to a gene: 7. There are 11 residues in the CDR3. Study results and limitations: Published work reported that the classifier diagnosed cytomegalovirus status with high specificity and sensitivity. As confirmed in vitro, a few CMV-associated chains were specific for CMV antigens.

The data were produced by immunoSEQ multiplex PCR, yet TCRdb's version contains in-frame clones alone and is incomplete. The sample carries roughly 48,000 clones, 88% recorded once. The chain recombines TRBV29-1 with TRBJ1-1; 7 bases map to TRBD1. Sample: PBMCs. The TCR originated in a woman in her twenties or thirties in good health and CMV-seronegative. CDR3 amino acids: CSVGQGMEAFF. The DNA of the CDR3 is TGCAGCGTTGGACAGGGAATGGAGGCTTTCTTT.